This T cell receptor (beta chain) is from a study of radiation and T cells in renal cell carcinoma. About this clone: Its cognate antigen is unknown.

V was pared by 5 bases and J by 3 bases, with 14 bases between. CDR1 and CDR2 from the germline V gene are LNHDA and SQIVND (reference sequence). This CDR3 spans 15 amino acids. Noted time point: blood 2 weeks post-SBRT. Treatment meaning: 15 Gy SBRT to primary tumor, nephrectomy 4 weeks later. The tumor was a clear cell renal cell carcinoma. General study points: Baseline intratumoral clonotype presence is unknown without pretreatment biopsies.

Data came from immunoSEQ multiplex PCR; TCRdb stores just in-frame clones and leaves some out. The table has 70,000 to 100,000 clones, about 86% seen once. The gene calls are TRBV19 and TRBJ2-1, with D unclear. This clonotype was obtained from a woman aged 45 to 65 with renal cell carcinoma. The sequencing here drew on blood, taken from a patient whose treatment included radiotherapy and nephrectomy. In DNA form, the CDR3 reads TGTGCCAGTAGTCCCGAAGGCAGTGGCTACAATGAGCAGTTCTTC. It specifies CASSPEGSGYNEQFF.